This entry lists 12 T cell receptor beta chains sequenced from one sample in a study of OX40 agonist ivuxolimab in advanced cancers. Sequencing used immunoSEQ multiplex PCR; TCRdb keeps in-frame clones, though not all of them. The repertoire includes around 18,000 clones, roughly two thirds of them detected once, and about 24% sits in the top ten. Sequencing used CD4+ or CD8+ T cells sorted from blood, obtained in a trial of the OX40 agonist ivuxolimab. The receptors come from an adult with an advanced solid tumor such as melanoma, head and neck, liver or kidney cancer.

This clone is medium-sized by share. V is TRBV7-6 and J is TRBJ1-4; 9 nucleotides match TRBD1. The germline gives CDR1 SGHVS, CDR2 FNYEAQ. The CDR3 has 16 amino acids. CDR3 in DNA: TGTGCAGTGACAGGGGGGCTGCTCCCTGGTAATGAAAAACTGTTTTTT. Its translation: CAVTGGLLPGNEKLFF.

The chain recombines TRBV23-1 with TRBJ2-5, with 8 bases identical to TRBD2. TRBV23-1 is labeled an ORF, and its function is uncertain. V lost 0 bases and J lost 5; bases outside the gene matches: 5. The CDR3 length is 15 residues. CDR3 loop: CASSQSKRGRETQYF. DNA for the CDR3: TGCGCCAGCAGTCAATCGAAGCGGGGGCGCGAGACCCAGTACTTC.

This chain links TRBV5-1 with TRBJ2-2; D remains ambiguous. The V gene's germline CDR1 is SGHRS and CDR2 YFSETQ. V lost 2 bases to trimming and J lost 1 base, with 6 bases between them. The CDR3 is 14 amino acids. The chain's CDR3 is CASSFTMNTGELFF. The CDR3 region has the DNA TGCGCCAGCAGCTTTACTATGAACACCGGGGAGCTGTTTTTT.

The genes are TRBV7-9 and TRBJ1-4; D gene unclear. CDR1 and CDR2 (germline): SEHNR, FQNEAQ (reference sequence). Trimming shortened V by 4 bases and J by 5 bases, and 8 bases separated the two germline ends. The CDR3 sequence is 13 residues long. CDR3 region: CASSSTGNEKLFF. The DNA of the CDR3 is TGTGCCAGCAGCTCCACCGGGAATGAAAAACTGTTTTTT.

The chain uses TRBV11-2 and TRBJ2-1; 11 nucleotides agree with TRBD2. V lost 2 bases to trimming and J lost 8 bases; unmatched junction nucleotides: 2. This CDR3 has 14 amino acids. Germline V lookup: CDR1 SGHAT, CDR2 FQNNGV. This CDR3 reads CASSLLAGGHEQFF. The CDR3 DNA is TGTGCCAGCAGCTTACTAGCGGGGGGCCATGAGCAGTTCTTC.

This clone is medium-sized in the sample. The chain employs TRBV30 and TRBJ2-7; no clear D gene. V was clipped by 1 base and J by 3 bases, with 7 bases between them. The CDR3 loop spans 12 amino acids. CDR1 GTSNPN and CDR2 SVGIG come from the germline V gene (reference sequence). Here the CDR3 reads CAWSEVSYEQYF. CDR3 coding DNA: TGTGCCTGGAGTGAAGTTAGCTACGAGCAGTACTTC.

The chain carries TRBV19 and TRBJ2-1; D unclear. The CDR3 length is 11 residues. Trimming took off 4 bases at V and 7 bases at J, with 5 bases between the two ends. CDR1 LNHDA and CDR2 SQIVND come from the germline V gene (reference sequence). CDR3 coding DNA: TGTGCCAGTAGTACGAGAAATGAGCAGTTCTTC. It codes for CASSTRNEQFF.

The chain combines TRBV28 with TRBJ1-5; tentatively, D is TRBD1 (6 bases). Germline values: CDR1 MDHEN, CDR2 SYDVKM. Between the trimmed V and J ends, which lost 5 bases and 0 bases, there was a span of 11 bases. This CDR3 spans 15 amino acids. CDR3 in DNA: TGTGCCAGCAGTCCGACAGGCCTTAGCAATCAGCCCCAGCATTTT. Translation: CASSPTGLSNQPQHF. The full variable domain, rest sourced from reference TRBV28 and TRBJ1-5, is DVKVTQSSRYLVKRTGEKVFLECVQDMDHENMFWYRQDPGLGLRLIYFSYDVKMKEKGDIPEGYSVSREKKERFSLILESASTNQTSMYLCASSPTGLSNQPQHFGDGTRLSIL.

This chain uses TRBV21-1 with TRBJ1-4. TRBV21-1 is termed a pseudogene. The length of the CDR3 is 15 residues. CDR3 coding DNA: TGTGCCAGCAGCAACCGGGACGGATGTAATGAAAAACTGTTTTTT. Translated, it gives CASSNRDGCNEKLFF.

V and J are TRBV28 and TRBJ2-1; 7 bases align to TRBD1. The CDR3 runs 15 residues. V shed 5 bases and J 0 bases; nucleotides not matched to a gene: 4. Germline CDR1 and CDR2: MDHEN and SYDVKM. The CDR3 nucleotides read TGTGCCAGCAGTACCGACAGGGTCTCCTACAATGAGCAGTTCTTC. It specifies CASSTDRVSYNEQFF.

This rearrangement joins TRBV4-1 to TRBJ2-3; the D gene is possibly TRBD1 (5 bases). The CDR3 spans 14 residues. Trimming pared 0 bases from V and 6 bases from J, leaving 10 bases between. The germline gives CDR1 MGHRA, CDR2 YSYEKL. This CDR3 is CASSQEQVGDTQYF. The CDR3 nucleotides read TGCGCCAGCAGCCAAGAACAGGTCGGGGATACGCAGTATTTT.

This chain joins TRBV9 and TRBJ1-2, with 8 bases fitting TRBD1. CDR3 length: 14 amino acids. Losses at the gene ends were 3 bases for V and 2 bases for J; bases not matched to a gene: 3. Germline V gene lookup returns CDR1 SGDLS and CDR2 YYNGEE. The CDR3 DNA reads TGTGCCAGCAGCGAGACAGGGGCCAACTATGGCTACACCTTC. Its protein is CASSETGANYGYTF. Filled out from reference TRBV9 and TRBJ1-2, the complete variable domain reads DSGVTQTPKHLITATGQRVTLRCSPRSGDLSVYWYQQSLDQGLQFLIQYYNGEERAKGNILERFSAQQFPDLHSELNLSSLELGDSALYFCASSETGANYGYTFGSGTRLTVV.